This is a list of T cell receptor beta chains from one sample in a study of cytomegalovirus exposure and HLA in healthy donors. Data came from immunoSEQ multiplex PCR; TCRdb stores just in-frame clones and leaves some out. The data hold fewer than 150,000 clones, with 55% to 75% observed a single time. The sequenced material came from PBMCs. Source of these receptors: a woman between 35 and 50 years old in good health and CMV-seropositive. Each CDR3 is given with its conserved first and last residue.

V gene	J gene	CDR3 protein
TRBV13	TRBJ1-3	CASSTLNRGTLYF
TRBV4-2	TRBJ1-1	CASSQADRVRTEAFF
TRBV10-3	TRBJ2-2	CAISEPGQGVTGELFF
TRBV7-9	TRBJ1-1	CASSFQENTEAFF
TRBV7-9	TRBJ2-7	CASSPRGQGRAYEQYF
TRBV12-5	TRBJ1-4	CASGPRGEKLFF
TRBV5-1	TRBJ1-4	CASSLTRDDEKLFF
TRBV7-3	TRBJ1-2	CASSSSTGFGDGYTF
TRBV6-5	TRBJ1-2	CASSGGNHYGYTF
TRBV27	TRBJ2-7	CASSQGQGGYEQYF
TRBV4-1	TRBJ2-7	CASSQSTGFYEQYF
TRBV7-2	TRBJ2-1	CASRAGLAGGHNEQFF
TRBV29-1	TRBJ2-1	CSVEDRTSGLYNEQFF
TRBV5-4	TRBJ2-5	CASSLASGGGETQYF